These T cell receptor beta chains were read from a single sample in a study of control samples from healthy donors and cancer patients. Libraries were prepared by immunoSEQ multiplex PCR; TCRdb keeps only in-frame clonotypes and omits some of them. The data hold 85,000 to 100,000 clones, with 85% to 95% observed a single time. The sample was blood. Every receptor here comes from a man younger than 30 in good health. Each CDR3 is given with its conserved first and last residue. A D gene is named only where the DNA matches it firmly. The listing skips clone size in some rows; elsewhere it reads once, few, many or a size class.

.	.	TRBV30	TRBJ1-2	CAWSVAGHGYTF	TGTGCCTGGAGTGTCGCGGGGCATGGCTACACCTTC
.	few	TRBV5-1	TRBJ2-2	CASSAALVDTATGELFF	TGCGCCAGCAGCGCGGCCCTAGTGGACACAGCCACCGGGGAGCTGTTTTTT
.	few	TRBV7-2	TRBJ1-1	CASSLAVGQGKESDTEAFF	TGTGCCAGCAGCTTAGCTGTGGGGCAGGGAAAAGAATCGGACACTGAAGCTTTCTTT
.	.	TRBV12-3/TRBV12-4	TRBJ1-1	CASSFDTNTEAFF	TGTGCCAGCAGTTTCGATACGAACACTGAAGCTTTCTTT
.	.	TRBV5-6	TRBJ1-5	CASSLNRVQPQHF	TGTGCCAGCAGCTTGAACAGGGTTCAGCCCCAGCATTTT
TRBD1	.	TRBV5-1	TRBJ1-1	CASSWDSTYEAFF	TGCGCCAGCAGCTGGGACAGTACTTATGAAGCTTTCTTT
TRBD1	.	TRBV6-5	TRBJ1-1	CASSYGKRGRTEAFF	TGTGCCAGCAGTTACGGGAAGAGGGGGCGAACTGAAGCTTTCTTT
.	.	TRBV2	TRBJ1-2	CASSDGVELGRGYGYTF	TGTGCCAGCAGTGATGGAGTTGAGTTGGGGCGCGGCTATGGCTACACCTTC
TRBD1	.	TRBV30	TRBJ1-4	CAWSRDSNNEKLFF	TGTGCCTGGAGCCGGGACAGTAATAATGAAAAACTGTTTTTT
TRBD2	.	TRBV27	TRBJ2-7	CASKKSGTPSYEQYF	TGTGCCAGCAAAAAAAGCGGGACCCCGAGCTACGAGCAGTACTTC
.	.	TRBV4-1	TRBJ1-3	CASSHSIGGNTIYF	TGCGCCAGCAGCCACAGCATTGGTGGAAACACCATATATTTT
.	.	TRBV4-1	TRBJ1-2	CASRPLGGRDGYTF	TGCGCCAGCAGACCCCTCGGGGGGCGGGATGGCTACACCTTC
TRBD1	.	TRBV18	TRBJ1-1	CASSTDRVVTEAFF	TGTGCCAGCTCAACTGACAGGGTTGTTACTGAAGCTTTCTTT
TRBD1	.	TRBV19	TRBJ2-5	CASSQLQGARVETQYF	TGTGCCAGTAGTCAACTTCAGGGGGCGAGGGTAGAGACCCAGTACTTC
.	.	TRBV7-2	TRBJ1-5	CASSLEGNSNQPQHF	TGTGCCAGCAGCTTAGAAGGGAATAGCAATCAGCCCCAGCATTTT
.	.	TRBV10-2	TRBJ2-2	CASSDLANGELFF	TGCGCCAGCAGTGATCTGGCGAACGGGGAGCTGTTTTTT
TRBD2	once	TRBV6-4	TRBJ2-7	CASSGLAGIYEQYF	TGTGCCAGCAGTGGGCTAGCGGGAATATACGAGCAGTACTTC
.	.	TRBV7-9	TRBJ1-5	CASSLTPGAKDQPQHF	TGTGCCAGCAGCTTAACCCCAGGGGCCAAAGATCAGCCCCAGCATTTT
.	.	TRBV6-5	TRBJ2-7	CASRVTGGGHYEQYF	TGTGCCAGCAGGGTCACAGGGGGGGGGCATTACGAGCAGTACTTC
TRBD1	once	TRBV5-6	TRBJ1-1	CASSRLPGQGGTEAFF	TGTGCCAGCAGCCGACTCCCGGGACAGGGTGGCACTGAAGCTTTCTTT
TRBD1	.	TRBV29-1	TRBJ1-2	CSVLALQGVGKGYTF	TGCAGCGTTCTAGCCCTGCAGGGGGTGGGTAAGGGCTACACCTTC
.	.	TRBV27	TRBJ1-1	CASRRGAEAFF	TGTGCCAGCAGGAGGGGGGCTGAAGCTTTCTTT
TRBD2	.	TRBV4-1	TRBJ2-7	CASSPHGAGAEDEQYF	TGCGCCAGCAGCCCCCATGGGGCGGGAGCCGAGGACGAGCAGTACTTC
.	.	TRBV5-6	TRBJ2-1	CASSPVGGSSYNEQFF	TGTGCCAGCAGCCCCGTGGGGGGCAGCTCCTACAATGAGCAGTTCTTC
TRBD1	.	TRBV5-1	TRBJ1-2	CASDGQGHGYTF	TGCGCCAGCGATGGACAGGGCCATGGCTACACCTTC
TRBD2	.	TRBV6-1	TRBJ2-1	CASSESGTSYEWDEQFF	TGTGCCAGCAGTGAATCCGGGACTAGCTATGAATGGGATGAGCAGTTCTTC
.	.	TRBV25-1	TRBJ2-7	CASSSSGLSYEQYF	TGTGCCAGCAGTTCAAGCGGCCTCTCCTACGAGCAGTACTTC
TRBD2	.	TRBV6-1	TRBJ2-2	CASSAGGRVDTGELFF	TGTGCCAGCAGTGCGGGGGGGCGGGTGGACACCGGGGAGCTGTTTTTT
TRBD1	.	TRBV30	TRBJ1-2	CAWRTGGNGYTF	TGTGCCTGGAGGACAGGGGGCAATGGCTACACCTTC
.	.	TRBV27	TRBJ1-1	CATHPGGAIAFF	TGTGCCACACACCCGGGGGGGGCTATTGCTTTCTTT
.	many	TRBV7-8	TRBJ1-2	CASSPLGLIGYTF	TGTGCCAGCAGCCCTCTGGGTTTGATTGGCTACACCTTC
.	.	TRBV30	TRBJ1-3	CAWSGWTSSFSGNTIYF	TGTGCCTGGAGTGGATGGACTTCCTCTTTCTCTGGAAACACCATATATTTT
TRBD1	.	TRBV27	TRBJ1-6	CASSPSGTGGNPLHF	TGTGCCAGCAGTCCCTCCGGGACAGGGGGCAACCCGCTCCACTTT
.	.	TRBV7-2	TRBJ1-1	CASSLDARPVAFF	TGTGCCAGCAGCTTGGACGCCCGACCTGTAGCTTTCTTT
TRBD2	.	TRBV19	TRBJ2-7	CASSMSRGGYEQYF	TGTGCCAGTAGTATGTCGCGGGGGGGGTACGAGCAGTACTTC
TRBD1	.	TRBV6-5	TRBJ1-2	CASSRGQANYGYTF	TGTGCCAGCAGCCGCGGACAGGCGAACTATGGCTACACCTTC
TRBD1	.	TRBV7-2	TRBJ1-2	CASSSTGGAGYGYTF	TGTGCCAGCAGCTCTACAGGGGGCGCGGGCTATGGCTACACCTTC
.	.	TRBV6-5	TRBJ2-1	CASSLKNEQFF	TGTGCCAGCAGTCTAAAGAATGAGCAGTTCTTC
TRBD1	.	TRBV15	TRBJ1-4	CATSRAVGTGESKLFF	TGTGCCACCAGCAGAGCAGTTGGGACAGGGGAGTCGAAACTGTTTTTT
TRBD1	.	TRBV27	TRBJ2-7	CASSLRDRDDEQYF	TGTGCCAGCAGTTTACGGGACAGGGATGACGAGCAGTACTTC
.	.	TRBV27	TRBJ1-5	CASGPGGVYSNQPQHF	TGTGCCAGCGGTCCTGGGGGGGTCTATAGCAATCAGCCCCAGCATTTT
TRBD1	once	TRBV7-9	TRBJ1-1	CASSRQGGNTEAFF	TGTGCCAGCAGCCGTCAGGGGGGGAACACTGAAGCTTTCTTT
TRBD1	.	TRBV19	TRBJ1-2	CASMIGTGPYGYTF	TGTGCCAGTATGATCGGGACAGGGCCTTATGGCTACACCTTC
.	once	TRBV11-1	TRBJ1-1	CASSPTGGNTEAFF	TGTGCCAGCAGCCCCACCGGCGGGAACACTGAAGCTTTCTTT
.	.	TRBV27	TRBJ1-5	CASSLMGLGAQHF	TGTGCCAGCAGTTTGATGGGCCTTGGGGCCCAGCATTTT
.	.	TRBV4-3	TRBJ1-2	CASSQERDSGYTF	TGCGCCAGCAGCCAAGAAAGGGATAGCGGCTACACCTTC
.	.	TRBV5-5	TRBJ1-5	CASSWKQHQNNQPQHF	TGTGCCAGCAGCTGGAAACAGCACCAGAACAATCAGCCCCAGCATTTT
.	few	TRBV5-1	TRBJ1-1	CASSFSTGLTEAFF	TGCGCCAGCAGCTTCTCCACGGGGTTGACTGAAGCTTTCTTT
.	.	TRBV5-1	TRBJ1-2	CASSLEGNYGYTF	TGCGCCAGCAGCTTGGAGGGAAACTATGGCTACACCTTC
.	many	TRBV7-2	TRBJ1-2	CASSLGRTLANYGYTF	TGTGCCAGCAGCTTAGGCAGGACGTTAGCTAACTATGGCTACACCTTC
.	.	TRBV4-2	TRBJ1-2	CASSTGTENYGYTF	TGTGCCAGCAGTACAGGGACGGAAAACTATGGCTACACCTTC
TRBD1	.	TRBV4-1	TRBJ1-1	CASSHLHRDRTNTEAFF	TGCGCCAGCAGCCACTTACACCGGGACAGGACGAACACTGAAGCTTTCTTT
.	.	TRBV6-2/TRBV6-3	TRBJ2-1	CASSYSGIGYEQFF	TGTGCCAGCAGTTACTCAGGGATCGGCTATGAGCAGTTCTTC